The rows below give T cell receptor beta chains drawn from one sample of a study of T cells after yellow fever vaccination. TCRdb reanalysed the 5' RACE reads using MiXCR and keeps one entry per CDR3 protein. In the table there are 150,000 to 200,000 distinct CDR3 sequences, approximately 11% of which are singletons. The material was CD8+ T cells sorted from PBMCs, obtained 15 days after the yellow fever booster vaccination. The receptors stem from a man between 18 and 35 years old who received the YFV17D yellow fever vaccine. Each CDR3 is given with its conserved first and last residue. Each record gives: J gene, clone size, V gene, D gene, CDR3 DNA, CDR3 protein. D genes are given only for firm matches. Size is omitted from some rows. Given values are once, few, many or a class for expanded clones.

>TRBJ1-6|NA|TRBV5-6|NA
TGTGCCAGCAGCTTTCGGCGGGGAAGCTCCTATAATTCACCCCTCCACTTT
CASSFRRGSSYNSPLHF
>TRBJ1-2|many|TRBV7-9|NA
TGTGCCAGCAGCGCGACACAGGGTTGGTATGGCTACACCTTC
CASSATQGWYGYTF
>TRBJ2-2|NA|TRBV9|NA
TGTGCCAGCAGCGTAGACAGGGTACCCGGGGAGCTGTTTTTT
CASSVDRVPGELFF
>TRBJ2-7|many|TRBV29-1|NA
TGCAGCGTTGCCGGACCAGAGGCATACGAGCAGTACTTC
CSVAGPEAYEQYF
>TRBJ2-3|few|TRBV11-2|TRBD2
TGTGCCAGCAGACATGGGACTAGCGGGGCCAGGACAGATACGCAGTATTTT
CASRHGTSGARTDTQYF
>TRBJ2-7|NA|TRBV7-9|NA
TGTGCCAGCAGCCCCACTTGGGGAAACGTCAACCACGAGCAGTACTTC
CASSPTWGNVNHEQYF
>TRBJ1-1|NA|TRBV27|TRBD1
TGTGCCAGCAGTTTCTCAGGGGGAGGAAAACCTTCCTTT
CASSFSGGGKPSF
>TRBJ2-1|NA|TRBV6-5|TRBD2
TGTGCCAGCAGTTACAGGGGCCTTCTTCCGGGGGGGTACAATGAGCAGTTCTTC
CASSYRGLLPGGYNEQFF
>TRBJ2-5|NA|TRBV6-1|NA
TGTGCCAGCAGTGAAGCTGCAGCGTACCAAGAGACCCAGTACTTC
CASSEAAAYQETQYF
>TRBJ1-5|NA|TRBV2|NA
TGTGCCAGCAGTTTAGGGACGGTAGCAAATCAGCCCCAGCATTTT
CASSLGTVANQPQHF
>TRBJ2-2|few|TRBV7-8|TRBD1
TGTGCCAGCAGCTTAGCGTTGGACAGGGACACCGGGGAGCTGTTTTTT
CASSLALDRDTGELFF
>TRBJ1-2|many|TRBV27|NA
TGTGCCAGCAGGTTGATCGGGCAGGGTCTCGATGGCTACACCTTC
CASRLIGQGLDGYTF
>TRBJ1-1|few|TRBV6-2/TRBV6-3|NA
TGTGCCAGCAGTTACCTCCGACTCTTCGACGGGTGGGAAGCTTTCTTT
CASSYLRLFDGWEAFF
>TRBJ1-5|NA|TRBV7-2|NA
TGTGCCAGCAGCTTAGAGCCCTTCCTAGGCAATCAGCCCCAGCATTTT
CASSLEPFLGNQPQHF
>TRBJ2-4|few|TRBV4-1|NA
TGCGCCAGCAGCCAACGGTGGCCTTTAGCCAAAAACATTCAGTACTTC
CASSQRWPLAKNIQYF
>TRBJ2-1|NA|TRBV11-2|NA
TGTGCCAGCAGCCCCTACGGCGGGTACAATGAGCAGTTCTTC
CASSPYGGYNEQFF